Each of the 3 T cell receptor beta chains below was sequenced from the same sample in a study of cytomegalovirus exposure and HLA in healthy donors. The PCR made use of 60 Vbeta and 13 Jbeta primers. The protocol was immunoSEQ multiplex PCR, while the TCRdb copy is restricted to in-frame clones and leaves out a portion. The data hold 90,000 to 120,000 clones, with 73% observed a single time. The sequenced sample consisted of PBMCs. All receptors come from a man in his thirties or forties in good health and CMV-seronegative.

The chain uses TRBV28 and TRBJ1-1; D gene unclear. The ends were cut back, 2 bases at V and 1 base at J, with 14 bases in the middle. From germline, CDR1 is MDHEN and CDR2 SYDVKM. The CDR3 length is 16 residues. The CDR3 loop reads CASSLRSRRENTEAFF. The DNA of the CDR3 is TGTGCCAGCAGTTTACGCAGCCGGAGGGAGAACACTGAAGCTTTCTTT.

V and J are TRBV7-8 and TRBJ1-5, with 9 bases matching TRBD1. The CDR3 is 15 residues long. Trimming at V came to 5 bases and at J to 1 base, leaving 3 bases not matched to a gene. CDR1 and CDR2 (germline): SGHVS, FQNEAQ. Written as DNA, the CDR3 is TGTGCCAGCAGCCCGGGACAGGGCAGCAATCAGCCCCAGCATTTT. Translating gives CASSPGQGSNQPQHF.

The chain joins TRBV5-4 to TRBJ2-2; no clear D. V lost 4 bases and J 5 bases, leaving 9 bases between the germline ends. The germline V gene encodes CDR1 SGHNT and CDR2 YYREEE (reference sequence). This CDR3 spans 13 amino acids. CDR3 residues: CASSDSWTGELFF. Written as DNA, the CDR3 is TGTGCCAGCAGCGATAGTTGGACCGGGGAGCTGTTTTTT.